This passage covers 31 T cell receptor beta chains from one sample sequenced in a study of cytomegalovirus exposure and HLA in healthy donors. Use of 60 Vbeta and 13 Jbeta primers characterized the PCR. The protocol was immunoSEQ multiplex PCR, while the TCRdb copy is restricted to in-frame clones and leaves out a portion. Across 150,000 to 200,000 clones, the top ten clones capture almost 6.5% of the sample. The source material was PBMCs. Receptors originate from a man aged 30 to 39 in good health and CMV-seronegative.

This chain uses TRBV19 with TRBJ2-6, with 7 positions matching TRBD1. Per germline, CDR1 LNHDA and CDR2 SQIVND (reference sequence). The CDR3 spans 17 residues. V shed 5 bases and J 0 bases; nucleotides not matched to a gene: 7. The CDR3 is CASSPPRQGSGANVLTF. The CDR3 region has the DNA TGTGCCAGTAGTCCGCCCCGACAGGGCTCTGGGGCCAACGTCCTGACTTTC. Using reference TRBV19 and TRBJ2-6 for the parts outside the CDR3, the full variable domain is DGGITQSPKYLFRKEGQNVTLSCEQNLNHDAMYWYRQDPGQGLRLIYYSQIVNDFQKGDIAEGYSVSREKKESFPLTVTSAQKNPTAFYLCASSPPRQGSGANVLTFGAGSRLTVL.

The J gene is TRBJ2-2, the V gene TRBV27, with 9 bases identical to TRBD2. The trim removed 6 bases at V and 2 bases at J, leaving 4 bases unmatched. This CDR3 is built from 15 residues. The germline V gene has CDR1 MNHEY and CDR2 SMNVEV (reference sequence). DNA for the CDR3: TGTGCCAGCAGCCTTAGCGGGAGAAACACCGGGGAGCTGTTTTTT. Translation gives CASSLSGRNTGELFF.

The rearrangement links TRBV6-5 to TRBJ1-5, with TRBD1 identical over 8 bases. V shed 5 bases and J 2 bases; nucleotides not matched to a gene: 5. This CDR3 is 15 amino acids long. CDR1 and CDR2 (germline): MNHEY, SVGAGI. The CDR3 bases are TGTGCCAGCAGTGCGGACAGGGTGGGCAATCAGCCCCAGCATTTT. It specifies CASSADRVGNQPQHF.

The chain employs TRBV6-1 and TRBJ1-2, with D hard to call. V was pared by 10 bases and J by 6 bases, with 12 bases between. Germline V CDR1 and CDR2: MNHNS, SASEGT. This CDR3 comprises 11 residues. This CDR3 reads CATHPGDGYTF. In DNA, the CDR3 is TGTGCCACCCACCCCGGGGATGGCTACACCTTC.

The rearrangement uses TRBV2 and TRBJ1-1; a weak D match, TRBD1 (6 bases). The CDR3 has 14 amino acids. V gave up 7 bases and J gave up 5 bases, with 17 bases separating them. The V gene's germline CDR1 is SNHLY and CDR2 FYNNEI. CDR3 bases: TGTGCCAGCACCATACTAAATCAGGGGACTGAAGCTTTCTTT. Amino acids: CASTILNQGTEAFF.

The chain joins TRBV4-2 to TRBJ1-3; D uncertain. Germline V gene sequence: CDR1 LGHNA, CDR2 YNFKEQ. This CDR3 is 15 amino acids long. V gave up 4 bases and J gave up 6 bases, with 16 bases separating them. The CDR3 here is CASSPQGGRINTIYF. The CDR3 region has the DNA TGTGCCAGCAGCCCCCAAGGCGGGAGGATAAACACCATATATTTT.

The J gene is TRBJ1-2, the V gene TRBV6-1; the D gene is possibly TRBD1 (5 bases). The CDR3 consists of 13 residues. V lost 8 bases, J lost 4 bases, and 14 bases lay in between. CDR1 is MNHNS, CDR2 SASEGT, per germline. CDR3 region: CASDETVPYGYTF. In DNA form, the CDR3 reads TGTGCCAGCGATGAGACAGTTCCCTATGGCTACACCTTC.

The J gene is TRBJ1-2, the V gene TRBV5-1, with D perhaps matching TRBD1 (6 bases). Per the germline V gene, CDR1 is SGHRS and CDR2 is YFSETQ. V was pared by 4 bases and J by 4 bases, with 17 bases between. The CDR3 extends over 15 amino acids. The CDR3 bases are TGCGCCAGCAGCCCCCTAACAGGGTTGGCCTATGGCTACACCTTC. It specifies CASSPLTGLAYGYTF.

The rearrangement links TRBV10-3 to TRBJ1-6; 11 positions match TRBD1. The trim removed 6 bases at V and 8 bases at J, leaving 3 bases unmatched. Per germline, CDR1 ENHRY and CDR2 SYGVKD. The CDR3 length is 14 residues. DNA for the CDR3: TGTGCCATCAGGGGACAGGGGGAGCATTCACCCCTCCACTTT. Residues: CAIRGQGEHSPLHF.

The chain carries TRBV5-6 and TRBJ1-3, with D possibly TRBD1 on 5 matching bases. Trimming took off 4 bases at V and 5 bases at J, with 10 bases between the two ends. From germline, CDR1 is SGHDT and CDR2 YYEEEE. The CDR3 runs to 13 residues. The CDR3 bases are TGTGCCAGCAGCCCGGGGGAGAGAAACACCATATATTTT. This gives the protein CASSPGERNTIYF.

The J gene is TRBJ2-7, the V gene TRBV19, with 10 bases lining up with TRBD2. Germline-derived CDR1 and CDR2 are LNHDA and SQIVND (reference sequence). The CDR3 is 15 residues long. Trimming removed 10 bases from V and 2 bases from J; junction bases left unmatched: 11. This chain's CDR3 is CATSEAGGSPYEQYF. CDR3 bases: TGTGCCACCTCCGAAGCGGGAGGGTCTCCCTACGAGCAGTACTTC.

The J gene is TRBJ2-5, the V gene TRBV4-1; possibly TRBD2 for D (6 bases). The germline V gene encodes CDR1 MGHRA and CDR2 YSYEKL. The ends were cut back, 4 bases at V and 5 bases at J, with 17 bases in the middle. This CDR3 has 15 amino acids. CDR3 sequence (DNA): TGCGCCAGCAGCCGCCCGGGACCTGGGGGGGAGACCCAGTACTTC. This encodes CASSRPGPGGETQYF.

This chain joins TRBV7-9 and TRBJ2-7; D unclear. V gave up 5 bases and J gave up 0 bases, with 5 bases separating them. Germline CDR1 and CDR2: SEHNR and FQNEAQ (reference sequence). The CDR3 sequence is 12 residues long. CDR3 in amino acids: CASSASSYEQYF. CDR3 nucleotide sequence: TGTGCCAGCAGCGCTAGCTCCTACGAGCAGTACTTC.

V usage is TRBV9 and J usage is TRBJ2-3; tentatively, D is TRBD2 (6 bases). V was cut by 0 bases and J by 2 bases, with 10 bases left in between. This CDR3 is built from 15 residues. Germline V gene lookup returns CDR1 SGDLS and CDR2 YYNGEE. In DNA, the CDR3 is TGTGCCAGCAGCGTAGTGGGCGGGGCCACAGATACGCAGTATTTT. This sequence encodes CASSVVGGATDTQYF.

The chain joins TRBV11-2 to TRBJ2-3, with 8 bases matching TRBD2. This CDR3 contains 17 residues. Germline values: CDR1 SGHAT, CDR2 FQNNGV. V dropped 4 bases and J dropped 2; count of bases not matched to a gene: 11. CDR3 sequence reads: CASSSGLAGLLTDTQYF. CDR3 DNA: TGTGCCAGCAGCTCAGGCCTAGCGGGCCTCCTCACAGATACGCAGTATTTT.

The chain joins TRBV10-3 to TRBJ1-1; TRBD1 might be the D (6 bases). The CDR3 runs 14 residues. CDR1 and CDR2 (germline): ENHRY, SYGVKD. V lost 4 bases to trimming and J lost 5 bases, with 14 bases between them. The CDR3 reads CAISGVQGGTEAFF. The CDR3 DNA sequence: TGTGCCATCAGTGGTGTACAGGGAGGGACTGAAGCTTTCTTT.

This chain connects TRBV5-4 to TRBJ1-2; tentatively, D is TRBD1 (5 bases). V lost 4 bases, J lost 4 bases, and 14 bases lay in between. The CDR3 has 14 amino acids. Germline values: CDR1 SGHNT, CDR2 YYREEE (reference sequence). The CDR3 coding sequence is TGTGCCAGCAGCCTCCTTGGGGGAGGCTATGGCTACACCTTC. This codes for CASSLLGGGYGYTF.

The chain uses TRBV9 and TRBJ2-3; the D is unclear. In germline, CDR1 is SGDLS, CDR2 YYNGEE. The CDR3 contains 14 residues. Trimming stripped 4 bases from V and 4 bases from J, with 13 bases between. The CDR3 sequence: CASSLPFRADTQYF. The CDR3 DNA is TGTGCCAGCAGCCTTCCCTTTCGAGCAGATACGCAGTATTTT. Looking up the rest from reference TRBV9 and TRBJ2-3 gives the full variable domain: DSGVTQTPKHLITATGQRVTLRCSPRSGDLSVYWYQQSLDQGLQFLIQYYNGEERAKGNILERFSAQQFPDLHSELNLSSLELGDSALYFCASSLPFRADTQYFGPGTRLTVL.

The chain carries TRBV7-3 and TRBJ2-1; D ambiguous. The V and J ends lost 2 bases and 7 bases respectively, with 6 bases between them. The V gene's germline CDR1 is SGHTA and CDR2 FQGTGA. This CDR3 has 12 amino acids. The CDR3 region is CASSLPGNEQFF. CDR3 sequence (DNA): TGTGCCAGCAGCTTACCGGGTAATGAGCAGTTCTTC.

This sequence joins TRBV14 and TRBJ1-4; 8 nucleotides agree with TRBD1. The length of the CDR3 is 14 residues. The V gene's germline CDR1 is SGHDN and CDR2 FVKESK. J gave up 6 bases and V 5 bases, and 5 bases lay outside the gene matches. CDR3: CASSYRQGYEKLFF. The CDR3 bases are TGTGCCAGCAGCTATCGACAGGGGTATGAAAAACTGTTTTTT.

The chain links TRBV28 to TRBJ1-1; D is possibly TRBD1 (5 bases). V lost 6 bases to trimming and J lost 10 bases, with 24 bases between them. This CDR3 has 15 amino acids. Germline CDR1 and CDR2: MDHEN and SYDVKM. CDR3 amino acids: CASRTTRDWEQRAFF. For the CDR3, the DNA is TGTGCCAGCAGGACCACGAGGGACTGGGAGCAGCGAGCTTTCTTT.

CDR3 nucleotide sequence: TGTGCCAGCAGTCGTCGGGACAGCGGCTACAATGAGCAGTTCTTC. Amino acids: CASSRRDSGYNEQFF. The rearrangement uses TRBV7-8 and TRBJ2-1; 7 bases are a match to TRBD1. The CDR3 consists of 15 residues. The ends lost 6 bases at V and 3 bases at J; junction bases unmatched: 8. The germline gives CDR1 SGHVS, CDR2 FQNEAQ.

The rearrangement joins TRBV7-9 to TRBJ2-1; TRBD2 matches at 7 bases. With 5 bases clipped from V and 5 bases from J, the junction kept 6 bases outside the gene matches. Germline assignment: CDR1 SEHNR and CDR2 FQNEAQ (reference sequence). The CDR3 has 14 amino acids. CDR3 nucleotide sequence: TGTGCCAGCAGCGCTGGGACTATCGACAATGAGCAGTTCTTC. Translating gives CASSAGTIDNEQFF.

The chain uses TRBV5-1 and TRBJ1-6; 9 bases map to TRBD1. Germline V gives CDR1 SGHRS, CDR2 YFSETQ. V shed 4 bases and J 10 bases; nucleotides not matched to a gene: 9. CDR3 length: 15 amino acids. CDR3 coding DNA: TGCGCCAGCAGCCCTGAACAGGGGGCATGGTCACCCCTCCACTTT. Translated, it gives CASSPEQGAWSPLHF.

The chain employs TRBV5-6 and TRBJ2-5, with 14 bases lining up with TRBD2. After removal of 0 bases from V and 11 bases from J, the junction contained 12 bases not matched to a gene. From germline, CDR1 is SGHDT and CDR2 YYEEEE. CDR3 length equals 17 residues. CDR3 sequence: CASSLAGLAGGRGEQYF. CDR3 DNA: TGTGCCAGCAGCTTGGCTGGACTAGCGGGGGGACGGGGGGAGCAGTACTTC.

The V gene is TRBV7-8, the J gene TRBJ1-2, with 10 bases that match TRBD1. CDR3 length: 14 amino acids. Germline V lookup: CDR1 SGHVS, CDR2 FQNEAQ. J gave up 3 bases and V 5 bases, and 3 bases lay outside the gene matches. In DNA form, the CDR3 reads TGTGCCAGCAGCCGACAGGGGGCGGACTATGGCTACACCTTC. This encodes CASSRQGADYGYTF.

The gene calls are TRBV18 and TRBJ1-2; D may be TRBD1 (5 bases). The ends were cut back, 2 bases at V and 3 bases at J, with 25 bases in the middle. This CDR3 contains 19 residues. Germline V lookup: CDR1 KGHSH, CDR2 LQKENI. Here the CDR3 reads CASSPGSGLQGGGHYGYTF. CDR3 bases: TGTGCCAGCTCACCAGGCTCGGGACTCCAGGGCGGAGGTCACTATGGCTACACCTTC.

The CDR3 DNA reads as TGTGCCAGCAGTGAAATGGAGGGGCCAGGGGGCTACGAGCAGTACTTC. It yields the protein CASSEMEGPGGYEQYF. The chain recombines TRBV25-1 with TRBJ2-5, with a weak D call TRBD1 (7 bases). Judging by the DNA end, TRBJ2-7 fits better; the J call may be wrong. This CDR3 is built from 16 residues. Germline CDR1 reads MGHDK; CDR2 reads SYGVNS.

The V call is TRBV5-6, the J call TRBJ2-7; TRBD2 matches at 11 bases. Germline V gene data show CDR1 as SGHDT and CDR2 as YYEEEE. The CDR3 is 15 residues long. J was trimmed by 2 bases and V by 2 bases; bases with no gene match: 3. CDR3 amino acids: CASSFGTSGAYEQYF. The DNA of the CDR3 is TGTGCCAGCAGCTTCGGGACTAGCGGTGCCTACGAGCAGTACTTC.

V is TRBV18 and J is TRBJ2-7, with 7 bases lining up with TRBD1. Trimming removed 3 bases from V and 5 bases from J; junction bases left unmatched: 7. Germline CDR1 reads KGHSH; CDR2 reads LQKENI. The CDR3 covers 14 residues. The CDR3 DNA reads as TGTGCCAGCTCACCCGACAGGGATGCGAACGAGCAGTACTTC. Translating it yields CASSPDRDANEQYF.

The rearrangement uses TRBV10-3 and TRBJ2-2; D gene unclear. Per the germline V gene, CDR1 is ENHRY and CDR2 is SYGVKD. The ends were cut back, 0 bases at V and 7 bases at J, with 9 bases in the middle. This CDR3 region has 14 residues. The DNA for the CDR3 is TGTGCCATCAGTGAGTCCGAGGCTAGCGGGGAGCTGTTTTTT. Translated, it gives CAISESEASGELFF.